These T cell receptor beta chains were read from a single sample in a study of blood T cell repertoires in COVID-19. Clones were sequenced by immunoSEQ multiplex PCR, and TCRdb holds only the in-frame ones, with some missing. This table holds roughly 160,000 clones, 85% to 95% found once. The specimen sequenced was peripheral blood. These receptors all come from a middle-aged man with acute or convalescent COVID-19. Both conserved end residues are part of each CDR3. Each record gives: V gene, D gene, clone size, J gene, CDR3 DNA, CDR3 protein. A D gene is named only where the DNA matches it firmly. Rows may omit the clone size; those that give it use once, few, many or a size class.

TRBV5-4	TRBD1	.	TRBJ2-5	TGTGCCAGCAGCCTGACAGGGGAAGAGACCCAGTACTTC	CASSLTGEETQYF
TRBV5-1	TRBD2	.	TRBJ2-1	TGCGCCAGCAGCTGGACTAGTAAGTATGAGCAGTTCTTC	CASSWTSKYEQFF
TRBV7-2	.	.	TRBJ2-6	TGTGCCAGCAGCTTAAGGGGGGGCGCCTCCTCTGGGGCCAACGTCCTGACTTTC	CASSLRGGASSGANVLTF
TRBV4-2	TRBD1	.	TRBJ1-6	TGTGCCAGCAGCCAAGTCCTACAGGGGGTATTTGTTAATTCACCCCTCCACTTT	CASSQVLQGVFVNSPLHF
TRBV18	.	few	TRBJ1-3	TGTGCCAGCTCACCAAGGGACTTTGGAAACACCATATATTTT	CASSPRDFGNTIYF
TRBV19	TRBD1	.	TRBJ2-1	TGTGCCAGTAGTATAGATCGGACAGGCTCCTACAATGAGCAGTTCTTC	CASSIDRTGSYNEQFF
TRBV10-3	TRBD2	.	TRBJ2-1	TGTGCCATCAGCCGACTAGCGGGGAGGACCGATGAGCAGTTCTTC	CAISRLAGRTDEQFF
TRBV2	TRBD1	.	TRBJ1-1	TGTGCCAGCACCCAACAGGGGGGCACTGAAGCTTTCTTT	CASTQQGGTEAFF
TRBV3-1/TRBV3-2	.	.	TRBJ2-6	TGTGCCAGCAGCCAAGTTCTCTCTGGGGCCAACGTCCTGACTTTC	CASSQVLSGANVLTF
TRBV27	TRBD2	.	TRBJ2-3	TGTGCCAGCAGTTTATGGGGGAGGGATCTTAGCACAGATACGCAGTATTTT	CASSLWGRDLSTDTQYF
TRBV9	TRBD2	.	TRBJ2-5	TGTGCCAGCAGCGTATGGCCGGGGGGGCCGGGGGAGACCCAGTACTTC	CASSVWPGGPGETQYF
TRBV30	.	.	TRBJ1-4	TGTGCCTGGAGTGTACGTGGAGGTAATGAAAAACTGTTTTTT	CAWSVRGGNEKLFF
TRBV28	TRBD1	.	TRBJ1-6	TGTGCCAGCAACTTACGGGACAGCGCAACATCACCCCTCCACTTT	CASNLRDSATSPLHF
TRBV9	TRBD2	.	TRBJ2-5	TGTGCCAGCAGCTTGTTTAGCGGGGGGGCCGGCCAAGAGACCCAGTACTTC	CASSLFSGGAGQETQYF
TRBV14	TRBD1	.	TRBJ1-4	TGTGCCAGCAGCCATTCCCGGGACAGGGTATGGAAACTGTTTTTT	CASSHSRDRVWKLFF
TRBV6-6	TRBD1	.	TRBJ1-2	TGTGCCAGCATCGGACAGGGGGCGGGTGGCTACACCTTC	CASIGQGAGGYTF
TRBV19	.	.	TRBJ2-5	TGTGCCAGTAGTATAGTGGGTAAGCGGGAGACCCAGTACTTC	CASSIVGKRETQYF
TRBV5-5	.	.	TRBJ1-1	TGTGCCAGCAGCTTCGAGCAGGGATCTGCAGCTTTCTTT	CASSFEQGSAAFF
TRBV27	.	.	TRBJ1-1	TGTGCCAGCAGTTGGCGGTCTATGAACACTGAAGCTTTCTTT	CASSWRSMNTEAFF
TRBV6-2/TRBV6-3	.	.	TRBJ1-3	TGTGCCAGCAGTTGGTCTGGGACATCATCTCGAAACACCATATATTTT	CASSWSGTSSRNTIYF
TRBV5-4	.	once	TRBJ2-5	TGTGCCAGCAGCTTGGGGCCAGCGCAAGAGACCCAGTACTTC	CASSLGPAQETQYF
TRBV27	TRBD1	.	TRBJ2-2	TGTGCCAGCAGTAGCCTGACAGGGGCGCATGTCACCGGGGAGCTGTTTTTT	CASSSLTGAHVTGELFF
TRBV5-5	.	.	TRBJ2-2	TGTGCCAGCAGCTTGCCGCATAGCGCGAACACCGGGGAGCTGTTTTTT	CASSLPHSANTGELFF
TRBV24-1	TRBD1	.	TRBJ2-2	TGTGCCACCCGGACAGGGACCACCGGGGAGCTGTTTTTT	CATRTGTTGELFF
TRBV18	.	.	TRBJ1-1	TGTGCCAGCTCATCAGGGGATCGGACTGAAGCTTTCTTT	CASSSGDRTEAFF
TRBV7-3	.	.	TRBJ2-3	TGTGCCAGCAGCTTCGGACAGAACACAGATACGCAGTATTTT	CASSFGQNTDTQYF